The 32 T cell receptor beta chains in this list originate from one sample, sequenced in a study of blood T cell repertoires in COVID-19. Clones were read by immunoSEQ multiplex PCR, and TCRdb kept only the in-frame ones, dropping some. The sample consists of 140,000 or so clones, 88% of them appearing once. What was sequenced was peripheral blood. These receptors all stem from a man aged 60 to 69 with active or convalescent COVID-19.

The V gene is TRBV11-1, the J gene TRBJ2-1, with 7 bases that match TRBD2. There are 13 residues in the CDR3. Per the germline V gene, CDR1 is SGHAT and CDR2 is FQDESV (reference sequence). The V segment lost 0 bases and the J segment 12 bases; nucleotides outside the gene matches: 5. CDR3 bases: TGTGCCAGCAGCTTAGCGGTCGCGGGAGCGCAGTTCTTC. Its protein is CASSLAVAGAQFF. The whole variable domain, remainder taken from reference TRBV11-1 and TRBJ2-1, is EAEVAQSPRYKITEKSQAVAFWCDPISGHATLYWYRQILGQGPELLVQFQDESVVDDSQLPKDRFSAERLKGVDSTLKIQPAELGDSAMYLCASSLAVAGAQFFGPGTRLTVL.

The chain carries TRBV6-5 and TRBJ1-2, with D unresolved. This CDR3 has 15 amino acids. V dropped 0 bases and J dropped 8 bases, with 16 bases sitting between them. CDR1 and CDR2 from the germline V gene are MNHEY and SVGAGI. The CDR3 spells CASSYSNTPTQGYTF. The CDR3 coding sequence is TGTGCCAGCAGTTACTCGAACACCCCCACACAAGGCTACACCTTC.

This rearrangement joins TRBV9 to TRBJ2-1; the match to TRBD2 covers 14 bases. The CDR3 length is 15 residues. J lost 9 bases, V lost 4 bases, and 6 bases had no gene match. Germline values: CDR1 SGDLS, CDR2 YYNGEE. The CDR3 spells CASSPQTSGGGEQFF. The CDR3 bases are TGTGCCAGCAGCCCCCAGACTAGCGGGGGGGGTGAGCAGTTCTTC.

J is TRBJ1-5 and V is TRBV19; D unclear. Looked up from germline, CDR1 is LNHDA and CDR2 is SQIVND (reference sequence). Between the trimmed V and J ends, which lost 3 bases and 6 bases, there was a span of 9 bases. The CDR3 is made up of 13 amino acids. The CDR3 coding sequence is TGTGCCAGTAGTATTAGCAGTTCTCAGCCCCAGCATTTT. Translation gives CASSISSSQPQHF.

The genes are TRBV7-9 and TRBJ2-5; TRBD1 might be the D (6 bases). The CDR3 sequence is 15 residues long. From germline, CDR1 is SEHNR and CDR2 FQNEAQ (reference sequence). V lost 3 bases and J 2 bases, leaving 13 bases between the germline ends. The CDR3 nucleotides read TGTGCCAGCAGCTTGGACAGCAGGTTGCAAGAGACCCAGTACTTC. Translating gives CASSLDSRLQETQYF.

The chain carries TRBV11-2 and TRBJ2-3; D may be TRBD2 (5 bases). The CDR3 contains 16 residues. V lost 1 base, J lost 2 bases, and 13 bases lay in between. Germline CDR1 is SGHAT and CDR2 is FQNNGV. The CDR3 sequence is CASSLARERPTDTQYF. CDR3 coding DNA: TGTGCCAGCAGCTTAGCTAGAGAGCGGCCCACAGATACGCAGTATTTT.

The chain combines TRBV14 with TRBJ2-7; D possibly corresponds to TRBD1 (5 bases). Trimming pared 1 base from V and 3 bases from J, leaving 7 bases between. This CDR3 region has 13 residues. Germline-derived CDR1 and CDR2 are SGHDN and FVKESK. CDR3 region: CASSQGRVYEQYF. The CDR3 DNA sequence: TGTGCCAGCAGCCAAGGCAGGGTCTACGAGCAGTACTTC.

The chain carries TRBV4-1 and TRBJ2-2; D is unresolved. Germline loops: CDR1 MGHRA, CDR2 YSYEKL. The CDR3 covers 14 residues. The ends were cut back, 1 base at V and 1 base at J, with 4 bases in the middle. CDR3 amino acids: CASSQVQNTGELFF. As DNA, the CDR3 is TGCGCCAGCAGCCAAGTCCAGAACACCGGGGAGCTGTTTTTT.

V and J are TRBV6-4 and TRBJ1-2; D possibly corresponds to TRBD1 (6 bases). V was trimmed by 6 bases and J by 7 bases, leaving 15 bases between them. The CDR3 runs to 13 residues. Germline CDR1 is MRHNA and CDR2 is SNTAGT. The CDR3 loop is CASRRGGASGYTF. In DNA, the CDR3 is TGTGCCAGCAGAAGGGGGGGCGCGAGTGGCTACACCTTC.

Notes on this clone: The junction and the germline gene differ at one end; a read error may be behind it. The chain employs TRBV2 and TRBJ1-1; 7 bases map to TRBD1. Looked up from germline, CDR1 is SNHLY and CDR2 is FYNNEI. The CDR3 runs 13 residues. The CDR3 loop is CASREGQALGAFF. The CDR3 coding sequence is TGTGCCAGCAGGGAAGGACAGGCACTTGGAGCTTTCTTT.

The rearrangement uses TRBV6-5 and TRBJ2-7; D may be TRBD1 (5 bases). Germline assignment: CDR1 MNHEY and CDR2 SVGAGI. This CDR3 region has 11 residues. Trimming removed 2 bases at V and 7 bases at J, with 6 bases between. The CDR3 reads CASSYRQEQYF. In nucleotides, the CDR3 is TGTGCCAGCAGTTACCGACAGGAGCAGTACTTC.

This rearrangement joins TRBV28 to TRBJ2-5, with 7 bases aligning to TRBD2. CDR1 is MDHEN, CDR2 SYDVKM, per germline. Germline trimming cut 6 bases from V and 5 bases from J; bases unmatched to any gene: 15. The length of the CDR3 is 16 residues. The CDR3 protein is CASRSPGLVSDETQYF. CDR3 sequence (DNA): TGTGCCAGCAGATCCCCCGGACTAGTTTCGGACGAGACCCAGTACTTC. Drawing the rest from reference TRBV28 and TRBJ2-5, the complete variable domain is DVKVTQSSRYLVKRTGEKVFLECVQDMDHENMFWYRQDPGLGLRLIYFSYDVKMKEKGDIPEGYSVSREKKERFSLILESASTNQTSMYLCASRSPGLVSDETQYFGPGTRLLVL.

The CDR3 spells CASSQVPRYDYEQYF. As DNA, the CDR3 is TGCGCCAGCAGCCAAGTACCCAGATATGACTACGAGCAGTACTTC. V is TRBV4-1 and J is TRBJ2-7; D remains unclear. Trimming took 1 base from V and 3 from J, leaving 13 bases between them. Germline V gene sequence: CDR1 MGHRA, CDR2 YSYEKL. This CDR3 comprises 15 residues.

This clone has more than one count but fewer than ten. The V call is TRBV30, the J call TRBJ2-7; no reliable D call. The CDR3 has 13 residues. Germline assignment: CDR1 GTSNPN and CDR2 SVGIG (reference sequence). V lost 3 bases, J lost 0 bases, and 9 bases lay in between. The CDR3 sequence: CAWRATSSYEQYF. The CDR3 DNA reads TGTGCCTGGAGAGCCACGAGCTCCTACGAGCAGTACTTC.

The genes are TRBV7-3 and TRBJ2-7; D perhaps matches TRBD2 (6 bases). V was cut by 5 bases and J by 5 bases, with 16 bases left in between. The CDR3 loop spans 14 amino acids. Looked up from germline, CDR1 is SGHTA and CDR2 is FQGTGA. The DNA for the CDR3 is TGTGCCAGCAGCCTAGGCAGGTCGGGGGACGAGCAGTACTTC. It specifies CASSLGRSGDEQYF.

The chain couples TRBV28 to TRBJ1-2; unclear D gene. V was trimmed by 5 bases and J by 2 bases, leaving 9 bases between them. CDR1 and CDR2 (germline): MDHEN, SYDVKM. CDR3 length: 13 residues. CDR3 sequence reads: CASSPSNNYGYTF. The CDR3 region has the DNA TGTGCCAGCAGTCCCAGTAACAACTATGGCTACACCTTC.

V gene TRBV10-3 combines with J gene TRBJ2-7, with D perhaps matching TRBD1 (6 bases). Trimming cost V 6 bases and J 3 bases, with 15 bases left between them. This CDR3 is 14 amino acids long. Looked up from germline, CDR1 is ENHRY and CDR2 is SYGVKD. CDR3 residues: CAISPGTPNYEQYF. The CDR3 DNA sequence: TGTGCCATCAGCCCCGGGACACCGAACTACGAGCAGTACTTC.

J is TRBJ1-5 and V is TRBV12-3 or TRBV12-4; 8 bases map to TRBD1. The CDR3 runs to 13 residues. The J segment lost 6 bases and the V segment lost 5 bases, leaving 3 bases of the junction unmatched. The CDR3 region is CASSKDRGQPQHF. The CDR3 coding sequence is TGTGCCAGCAGTAAAGACAGGGGTCAGCCCCAGCATTTT.

A few counts support this clone. This chain connects TRBV3-1 (or the pseudogene TRBV3-2) to TRBJ1-4; the D is unclear. V lost 4 bases and J 7 bases, leaving 10 bases between the germline ends. This CDR3 comprises 13 residues. Germline V gene sequence: CDR1 LGHDT, CDR2 YNNKEL (reference sequence). The CDR3 region is CASSRRRAEKLFF. The CDR3 coding sequence is TGTGCCAGCAGCCGAAGGAGGGCTGAAAAACTGTTTTTT.

This clone is a singleton in its sample. V and J are TRBV18 and TRBJ2-1; 10 nucleotides agree with TRBD2. Trimming cost V 1 base and J 7 bases; bases outside gene matches: 4. CDR1 KGHSH and CDR2 LQKENI come from the germline V gene. This CDR3 has 15 amino acids. CDR3 in DNA: TGTGCCAGCTCACCACGTTCTAGCGGGAGTAATGAGCAGTTCTTC. This gives the protein CASSPRSSGSNEQFF.

The chain has TRBV4-3 and TRBJ2-7, with D tentatively TRBD1 (5 bases). Germline V CDR1 and CDR2: LGHNA, YSLEER. The CDR3 has 13 residues. Trimming took off 1 base at V and 3 bases at J, with 7 bases between the two ends. This chain's CDR3 is CASSQATDYEQYF. In DNA form, the CDR3 reads TGCGCCAGCAGCCAAGCGACAGACTACGAGCAGTACTTC.

This chain joins TRBV7-3 and TRBJ2-2; TRBD2 is a possible D gene (5 bases). The germline gives CDR1 SGHTA, CDR2 FQGTGA. Trimming stripped 11 bases from V and 7 bases from J, with 17 bases between. CDR3 length: 13 amino acids. The CDR3 protein is CASRRGLGGELFF. The CDR3 DNA reads as TGTGCCTCCCGCCGGGGTTTGGGCGGGGAGCTGTTTTTT.

The chain combines TRBV27 with TRBJ2-1, with no clear D. The CDR3 runs 14 residues. Germline V gene sequence: CDR1 MNHEY, CDR2 SMNVEV (reference sequence). V lost 5 bases, J lost 6 bases, and 14 bases lay in between. Here the CDR3 reads CASSPTWLINEQFF. CDR3 in DNA: TGTGCCAGCAGTCCGACTTGGCTTATCAATGAGCAGTTCTTC.

The rearrangement uses TRBV6-5 and TRBJ1-2; tentative D call: TRBD1 (6 bases). V lost 6 bases to trimming and J lost 2 bases, with 16 bases between them. Per germline, CDR1 MNHEY and CDR2 SVGAGI. The CDR3 totals 15 residues. The CDR3 region is CASSRTGGLNYGYTF. Written as DNA, the CDR3 is TGTGCCAGCAGCCGGACGGGGGGGCTGAACTATGGCTACACCTTC.

The chain uses TRBV28 and TRBJ1-6, with 7 positions matching TRBD1. This CDR3 contains 17 residues. CDR1 MDHEN and CDR2 SYDVKM come from the germline V gene. J was trimmed by 5 bases and V by 8 bases; bases with no gene match: 15. The CDR3 bases are TGTGCCAGCTCATTTATATTGGTGGACAGGCATAATTCACCCCTCCACTTT. It codes for CASSFILVDRHNSPLHF. The full variable domain, its missing parts supplied by reference TRBV28 and TRBJ1-6, is DVKVTQSSRYLVKRTGEKVFLECVQDMDHENMFWYRQDPGLGLRLIYFSYDVKMKEKGDIPEGYSVSREKKERFSLILESASTNQTSMYLCASSFILVDRHNSPLHFGNGTRLTVT.

The chain has TRBV11-1 and TRBJ2-7; 7 bases fit TRBD2. V lost 8 bases and J lost 0; bases outside the gene matches: 7. Germline V gene lookup returns CDR1 SGHAT and CDR2 FQDESV (reference sequence). The CDR3 runs 14 residues. CDR3 sequence: CASSERGSSYEQYF. The CDR3 DNA is TGTGCCAGCTCGGAGCGGGGTAGCTCCTACGAGCAGTACTTC.

This chain links TRBV28 with TRBJ2-3, with 12 nucleotides matching TRBD2. Per germline, CDR1 MDHEN and CDR2 SYDVKM. The CDR3 is made up of 16 amino acids. With V trimmed by 6 bases and J by 6 bases, 10 bases remained unmatched. This CDR3 reads CASSSPSGRATDTQYF. The DNA of the CDR3 is TGTGCCAGCAGCTCCCCTAGCGGGAGGGCCACTGATACGCAGTATTTT.

This chain joins TRBV7-9 and TRBJ2-3; a weak D match, TRBD2 (5 bases). The CDR3 contains 15 residues. The V gene lost 8 bases and the J gene lost 1 base, with 16 bases spanning the gap. CDR1 is SEHNR and CDR2 is FQNEAQ in the germline V gene (reference sequence). The CDR3 DNA reads as TGTGCCAGCTCCCGCGCGGCAGCGGGCACAGATACGCAGTATTTT. This gives the protein CASSRAAAGTDTQYF.

This sequence joins TRBV7-5 and TRBJ2-4; the D call TRBD2 from the table was never checked on the DNA. TRBV7-5 is assigned pseudogene status. This CDR3 has 18 residues. The CDR3 reads CARSSDNSEAGSKNIQYF. For the CDR3, the DNA is TGTGCCAGAAGCTCCGACAATTCGGAAGCGGGCTCCAAAAACATTCAGTACTTC.

The V gene is TRBV11-3, the J gene TRBJ2-3; possibly TRBD2 for D (6 bases). This CDR3 is 14 amino acids long. V dropped 6 bases and J dropped 4 bases, with 14 bases sitting between them. Germline CDR1 SGHNT, CDR2 YENEEA. CDR3 region: CASSFSRESDTQYF. CDR3 nucleotide sequence: TGTGCCAGCAGTTTTAGTCGGGAGTCAGATACGCAGTATTTT.

The rearrangement uses TRBV5-1 and TRBJ2-7; weak D call: TRBD2 (5 bases). Germline CDR1 reads SGHRS; CDR2 reads YFSETQ. Trimming removed 2 bases at V and 2 bases at J, with 8 bases between. CDR3 length: 13 amino acids. CDR3 in DNA: TGCGCCAGCAGCTTTCGGGAAGCCTACGAGCAGTACTTC. This codes for CASSFREAYEQYF.

This clone was observed a single time. V and J are TRBV6-6 and TRBJ1-5; the D is unclear. CDR3 length: 13 amino acids. In germline, CDR1 is MNHNY, CDR2 SVGAGI (reference sequence). V dropped 8 bases and J dropped 0 bases, with 8 bases sitting between them. This CDR3 reads CASRRNSNQPQHF. The CDR3 DNA reads TGTGCCAGCCGGCGGAATAGCAATCAGCCCCAGCATTTT.